This TCR beta chain was recovered during a study of Ad26.COV2.S vaccination and SARS-CoV-2 variants. The treatment: 15 to 20 received Ad26.COV2.S at low or high dose, single or two shots; 5 received placebo; per-sample allocation not given. Samples came from day 63 after the first vaccine or placebo injection. Using immunoSEQ multiplex PCR, the repertoire was profiled, and TCRdb retains in-frame clones only, with some absent. This sample has around 450,000 clones; roughly 87% occur once, and the top ten carry more than 3.5%. CDR3 length: 12 amino acids. Trimming stripped 3 bases from V and 7 bases from J, with 6 bases between. The V gene's germline CDR1 is LGHNA and CDR2 YNFKEQ.

The genes are TRBV4-2 and TRBJ2-2; perhaps TRBD2 as D (6 bases). The sample here was peripheral blood, taken in a trial of Ad26.COV2.S vaccine versus placebo. The clonotype originates from a person aged 18 to 59 who received the Ad26.COV2.S COVID-19 vaccine or a placebo. Written as DNA, the CDR3 is TGTGCCAGCAGCCAGGGGGGCGGGGAGCTGTTTTTT. This codes for CASSQGGGELFF.